One sample yielded the 10 T cell receptor beta chains listed below, sequenced in a study of blood T cell repertoires in COVID-19. Produced via immunoSEQ multiplex PCR; TCRdb's table is partial and in-frame only. The data hold under 150,000 clones, with more than 75% observed a single time. Sequencing was performed on peripheral blood. Receptor source: an elderly man with acute or convalescent COVID-19.

This chain connects TRBV5-4 to TRBJ1-4; 9 bases match TRBD1. V lost 5 bases to trimming and J lost 4 bases; unmatched junction nucleotides: 9. Germline V gives CDR1 SGHNT, CDR2 YYREEE (reference sequence). The CDR3 is 16 residues long. The CDR3 reads CASSRDRDFGNEKLFF. In DNA, the CDR3 is TGTGCCAGCAGTCGGGACAGGGACTTTGGTAATGAAAAACTGTTTTTT. The full variable domain, its missing parts supplied by reference TRBV5-4 and TRBJ1-4, is ETGVTQSPTHLIKTRGQQVTLRCSSQSGHNTVSWYQQALGQGPQFIFQYYREEENGRGNFPPRFSGLQFPNYSSELNVNALELDDSALYLCASSRDRDFGNEKLFFGSGTQLSVL.

The chain recombines TRBV21-1 with TRBJ2-1; TRBD2, the table's D call, lacks a check against the DNA. TRBV21-1 is annotated as a pseudogene. The CDR3 is made up of 17 amino acids. The DNA for the CDR3 is TGTGCCAGCAGCAATACTAGCGGGGGGTTCTTTTACAATGAGCAGTTCTTC. Residues: CASSNTSGGFFYNEQFF.

The chain uses TRBV4-3 and TRBJ2-3, with 11 bases matching TRBD2. This CDR3 is 17 amino acids long. The germline CDR1 and CDR2 sequences are LGHNA and YSLEER. V shed 2 bases and J 2 bases; nucleotides not matched to a gene: 6. The CDR3 region has the DNA TGCGCCAGCAGCCAAAATAGCGGGGGGGTATACACAGATACGCAGTATTTT. Translated, it gives CASSQNSGGVYTDTQYF.

The chain is built from TRBV9 and TRBJ1-1; 9 bases are shared with TRBD1. V lost 3 bases to trimming and J lost 4 bases; unmatched junction nucleotides: 1. Germline V gene sequence: CDR1 SGDLS, CDR2 YYNGEE. The CDR3 is 13 amino acids. The DNA of the CDR3 is TGTGCCAGCAGCGCGGGACAGGGCACTGAAGCTTTCTTT. It specifies CASSAGQGTEAFF.

This clone appeared a single time. The rearrangement uses TRBV18 and TRBJ2-7; TRBD1 aligns across 10 bases. Trimming cost V 5 bases and J 6 bases; bases outside gene matches: 4. CDR3 size: 13 residues. The germline CDR1 and CDR2 sequences are KGHSH and LQKENI. CDR3: CASSGTGVGEQYF. DNA for the CDR3: TGTGCCAGCTCAGGGACAGGGGTCGGCGAGCAGTACTTC. Combining the CDR3 with reference TRBV18 and TRBJ2-7 gives the whole variable domain NAGVMQNPRHLVRRRGQEARLRCSPMKGHSHVYWYRQLPEEGLKFMVYLQKENIIDESGMPKERFSAEFPKEGPSILRIQQVVRGDSAAYFCASSGTGVGEQYFGPGTRLTVT.

The chain combines TRBV6-1 with TRBJ1-1; the match to TRBD1 covers 8 bases. Germline CDR1 is MNHNS and CDR2 is SASEGT. This CDR3 is built from 14 residues. J lost 5 bases, V lost 2 bases, and 4 bases had no gene match. In nucleotides, the CDR3 is TGTGCCAGCAGTGAACTCAGGGGGCGAACTGAAGCTTTCTTT. The encoded protein is CASSELRGRTEAFF.

This clone was seen a few times. The chain combines TRBV7-8 with TRBJ1-3; possible D gene TRBD1, 6 bases. Trimming removed 5 bases at V and 0 bases at J, with 17 bases between. Germline lookup yields CDR1 SGHVS and CDR2 FQNEAQ. The CDR3 covers 17 residues. The CDR3: CASSPYRVPLSGNTIYF. CDR3 bases: TGTGCCAGCAGCCCGTACAGGGTACCCCTCTCTGGAAACACCATATATTTT.

This clone was counted between two and nine times. The chain couples TRBV2 to TRBJ1-1; unclear D gene. Germline CDR1 reads SNHLY; CDR2 reads FYNNEI. The germline V and J ends were trimmed by 10 bases and 0 bases, with 18 bases remaining between them. The CDR3 is made up of 15 amino acids. CDR3 amino acids: CATASEQPMNTEAFF. CDR3 DNA: TGTGCCACTGCCTCGGAACAGCCGATGAACACTGAAGCTTTCTTT.

This clone has just a few counts. The V gene is TRBV7-8, the J gene TRBJ1-2; TRBD1 agrees at 9 bases. This CDR3 has 15 residues. The germline V gene has CDR1 SGHVS and CDR2 FQNEAQ. J gave up 7 bases and V 5 bases, and 11 bases lay outside the gene matches. The CDR3 is CASSLEQGADGGYTF. The DNA for the CDR3 is TGTGCCAGCAGCCTCGAACAGGGGGCGGATGGTGGCTACACCTTC.

The V call is TRBV18, the J call TRBJ1-1; weak D call: TRBD1 (6 bases). The germline CDR1 and CDR2 sequences are KGHSH and LQKENI. V dropped 3 bases and J dropped 5 bases, with 19 bases sitting between them. This CDR3 has 16 residues. The chain's CDR3 is CASSPRQVGVVTEAFF. CDR3 DNA: TGTGCCAGCTCACCGAGACAGGTTGGGGTAGTGACTGAAGCTTTCTTT.